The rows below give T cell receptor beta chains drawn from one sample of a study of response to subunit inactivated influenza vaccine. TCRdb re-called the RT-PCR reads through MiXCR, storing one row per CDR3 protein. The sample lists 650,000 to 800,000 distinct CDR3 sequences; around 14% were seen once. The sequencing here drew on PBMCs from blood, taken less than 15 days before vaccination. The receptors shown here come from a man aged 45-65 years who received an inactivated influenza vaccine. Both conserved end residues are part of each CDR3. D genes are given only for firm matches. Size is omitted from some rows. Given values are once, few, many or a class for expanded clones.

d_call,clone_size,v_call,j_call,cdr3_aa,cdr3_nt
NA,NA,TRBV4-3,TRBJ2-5,CASSQTMALETQYF,TGCGCCAGCAGCCAGACCATGGCATTGGAGACCCAGTACTTC
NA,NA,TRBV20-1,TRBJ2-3,CSASGGVLGDTQYF,TGCAGTGCTAGTGGAGGGGTTCTTGGAGATACGCAGTATTTT
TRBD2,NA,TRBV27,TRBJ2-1,CASRASGPHEQFF,TGTGCCAGCAGAGCTAGCGGCCCTCATGAGCAGTTCTTC
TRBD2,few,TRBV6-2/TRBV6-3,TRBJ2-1,CASSYRTSGSGEQFF,TGTGCCAGCAGTTACCGGACTAGCGGGAGTGGTGAGCAGTTCTTC
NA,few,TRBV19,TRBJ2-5,CASNRGGFSSQYF,TGTGCCAGTAACCGGGGAGGTTTTTCGTCCCAGTACTTC
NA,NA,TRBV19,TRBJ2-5,CASNFNGHPETQYF,TGTGCCAGTAACTTTAATGGACATCCCGAGACCCAGTACTTC
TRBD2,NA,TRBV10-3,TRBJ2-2,CAISPRGDTGELFF,TGTGCCATCAGTCCTCGGGGGGACACCGGGGAGCTGTTTTTT
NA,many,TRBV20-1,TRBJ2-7,CSASKPLSYEQYF,TGCAGTGCTAGTAAGCCCTTGTCGTACGAGCAGTACTTC
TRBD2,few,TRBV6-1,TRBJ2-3,CASSNLAGRDTQYF,TGTGCCAGCAGTAATCTAGCGGGAAGGGATACGCAGTATTTT
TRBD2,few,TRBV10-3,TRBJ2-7,CAISRSGRSYEQYF,TGTGCCATCAGTAGGAGCGGGAGGTCCTACGAGCAGTACTTC
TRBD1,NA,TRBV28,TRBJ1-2,CASSEGQGNYGYTF,TGTGCCAGCAGTGAGGGACAGGGAAACTATGGCTACACCTTC
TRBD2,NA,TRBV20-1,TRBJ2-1,CSANPPAGGYRNEQFF,TGCAGTGCTAATCCCCCCGCGGGAGGGTACAGGAATGAGCAGTTCTTC
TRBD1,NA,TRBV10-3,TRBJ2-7,CAISESGTGGHELYF,TGTGCCATCAGTGAGTCTGGGACAGGGGGTCACGAGCTGTACTTC
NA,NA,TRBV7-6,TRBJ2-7,CASSQNTYEQYF,TGTGCCAGCAGTCAAAATACCTACGAGCAGTACTTC
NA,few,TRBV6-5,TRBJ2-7,CASSYPWPPAYEQYF,TGTGCCAGCAGTTACCCCTGGCCTCCAGCCTACGAGCAGTACTTC
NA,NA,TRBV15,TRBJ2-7,CATSRDGGVDEQYF,TGTGCCACCAGCAGAGATGGGGGAGTGGACGAGCAGTACTTC
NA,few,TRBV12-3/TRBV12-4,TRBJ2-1,CASTPRLTLTDEQFF,TGTGCCAGCACCCCCCGGTTGACCTTAACGGATGAGCAGTTCTTC
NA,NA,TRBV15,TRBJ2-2,CATSREGTQGGELFF,TGTGCCACCAGCAGAGAGGGAACACAGGGCGGGGAGCTGTTTTTT
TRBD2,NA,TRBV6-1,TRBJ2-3,CASRGLADRTDTQYF,TGTGCCAGCAGGGGACTAGCGGACCGCACAGATACGCAGTATTTT
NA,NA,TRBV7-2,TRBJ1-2,CASSLGTTGYTF,TGTGCCAGCAGCCTTGGGACAACTGGCTACACCTTC
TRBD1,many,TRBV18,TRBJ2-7,CASSPGTGFYEQYF,TGTGCCAGCTCACCAGGGACAGGGTTTTACGAGCAGTACTTC
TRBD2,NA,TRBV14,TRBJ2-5,CASRRTSGSGETQYF,TGTGCCAGCAGGCGGACTAGCGGGAGTGGAGAGACCCAGTACTTC
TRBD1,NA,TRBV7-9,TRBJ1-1,CASSLGQGQGTEAFF,TGTGCCAGCAGCTTAGGGCAAGGACAGGGCACTGAAGCTTTCTTT
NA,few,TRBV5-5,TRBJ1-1,CASSPGQTSNTEAFF,TGTGCCAGCAGCCCCGGACAGACTTCGAACACTGAAGCTTTCTTT
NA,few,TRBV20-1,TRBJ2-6,CSGGHGSGANVLTF,TGCAGTGGAGGGCACGGCTCTGGGGCCAACGTCCTGACTTTC
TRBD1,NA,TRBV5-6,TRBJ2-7,CASSMATGDHEQYF,TGTGCCAGCAGCATGGCGACAGGGGACCACGAGCAGTACTTC
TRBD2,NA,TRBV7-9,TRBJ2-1,CASSLPRLAGNEQFF,TGTGCCAGCAGCTTACCGAGACTAGCGGGGAATGAGCAGTTCTTC
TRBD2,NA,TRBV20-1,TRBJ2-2,CSACLAGGAGELFF,TGCAGTGCTTGTCTAGCGGGGGGAGCCGGGGAGCTGTTTTTT
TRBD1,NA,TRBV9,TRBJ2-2,CASSVGAGGNTGELFF,TGTGCCAGCAGCGTAGGAGCAGGGGGGAACACCGGGGAGCTGTTTTTT
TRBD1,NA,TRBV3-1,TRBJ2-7,CASSQDRGTGFYEQYF,TGTGCCAGCAGCCAAGACAGGGGGACAGGCTTCTACGAGCAGTACTTC
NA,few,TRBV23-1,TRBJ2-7,CASSPRVVNEQYF,TGCGCCAGCAGCCCCCGGGTTGTGAACGAGCAGTACTTC
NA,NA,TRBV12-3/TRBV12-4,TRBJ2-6,CASRNQGTGANVLTF,TGTGCCAGCAGGAACCAGGGAACCGGGGCCAACGTCCTGACTTTC
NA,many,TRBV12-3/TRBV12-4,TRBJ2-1,CASMHPPNEQFF,TGTGCCAGCATGCACCCCCCCAATGAGCAGTTCTTC
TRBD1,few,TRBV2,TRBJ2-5,CASSARQGGETQYF,TGTGCCAGCAGTGCGAGACAGGGTGGGGAGACCCAGTACTTC
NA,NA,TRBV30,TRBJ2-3,CAWSYFPPWGASTDTQYF,TGTGCCTGGAGTTACTTTCCCCCATGGGGGGCTAGCACAGATACGCAGTATTTT
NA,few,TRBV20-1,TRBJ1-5,CSAPRAAGRGNQPQHF,TGCAGTGCGCCACGGGCCGCGGGGAGAGGCAATCAGCCCCAGCATTTT
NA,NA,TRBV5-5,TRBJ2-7,CASSLGPGAGEQYF,TGTGCCAGCAGCTTGGGGCCGGGGGCAGGCGAGCAGTACTTC
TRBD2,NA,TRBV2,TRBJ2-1,CASNPGLAGGNEQFF,TGTGCCAGCAATCCCGGACTAGCGGGGGGAAATGAGCAGTTCTTC
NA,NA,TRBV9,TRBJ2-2,CASSVEAGGRVLFF,TGTGCCAGCAGCGTAGAAGCTGGGGGCCGCGTCCTGTTTTTT
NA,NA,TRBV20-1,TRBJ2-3,CSARVGMSTDTQYF,TGCAGTGCTAGAGTCGGGATGAGCACAGATACGCAGTATTTT
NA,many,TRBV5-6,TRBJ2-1,CASSLSGPNEQFF,TGTGCCAGCAGCTTGAGCGGACCCAATGAGCAGTTCTTC
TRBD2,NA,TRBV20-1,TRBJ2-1,CSARGGSGKSSYNEQFF,TGCAGTGCTAGAGGGGGTAGCGGGAAGAGCTCCTACAATGAGCAGTTCTTC
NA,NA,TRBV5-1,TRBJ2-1,CASSLRAVERHEQFF,TGCGCCAGCTCCCTTAGGGCTGTTGAGCGCCATGAGCAGTTCTTC
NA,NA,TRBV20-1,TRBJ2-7,CSAMGDRGVYEQYF,TGCAGTGCTATGGGAGATAGGGGGGTTTACGAGCAGTACTTC
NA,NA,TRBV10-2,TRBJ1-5,CASSVEGIGNQPQHF,TGCGCCAGCAGTGTAGAGGGTATCGGCAATCAGCCCCAGCATTTT
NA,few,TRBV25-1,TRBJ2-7,CASSFSGYNEQYF,TGTGCCAGCAGCTTCTCAGGGTACAACGAGCAGTACTTC
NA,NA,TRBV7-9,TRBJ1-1,CASSLGYATNTEAFF,TGTGCCAGCAGCTTAGGGTACGCGACGAACACTGAAGCTTTCTTT
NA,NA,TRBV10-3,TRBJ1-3,CAASEGARSGNTIYF,TGTGCCGCCAGTGAAGGGGCGAGAAGTGGAAACACCATATATTTT
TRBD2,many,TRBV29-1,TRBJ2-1,CSGSGIGNEQFF,TGCAGCGGGAGCGGGATCGGCAATGAGCAGTTCTTC
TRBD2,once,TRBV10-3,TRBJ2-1,CAISESMASGSNEQFF,TGTGCCATCAGTGAGTCGATGGCTAGCGGGAGTAATGAGCAGTTCTTC
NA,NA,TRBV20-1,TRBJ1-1,CSARIGSNTEAFF,TGCAGTGCTAGGATAGGGTCGAACACTGAAGCTTTCTTT
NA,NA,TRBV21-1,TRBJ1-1,CASSTPGYAGTGVTEAFF,TGTGCCAGCTCGACCCCCGGGTATGCCGGGACAGGGGTTACTGAAGCTTTCTTT
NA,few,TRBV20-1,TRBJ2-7,CSATQPQGGYEQYF,TGCAGTGCTACACAACCACAGGGGGGGTACGAGCAGTACTTC
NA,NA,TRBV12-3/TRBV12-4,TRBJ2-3,CASSKRQGGPSDTQYF,TGTGCCAGCAGTAAACGACAGGGAGGCCCATCAGATACGCAGTATTTT
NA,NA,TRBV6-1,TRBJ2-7,CASSTLPDYEQYF,TGTGCCAGCAGTACCCTGCCCGACTACGAGCAGTACTTC
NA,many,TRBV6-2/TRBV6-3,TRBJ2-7,CASSYSRYEQYF,TGTGCCAGCAGTTACTCGCGCTACGAGCAGTACTTC
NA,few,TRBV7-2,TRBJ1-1,CASTTPWSAEAFF,TGTGCCAGCACTACCCCATGGAGTGCTGAAGCTTTCTTT
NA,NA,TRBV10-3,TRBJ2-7,CAITERDTSYEQYF,TGTGCCATCACCGAAAGGGACACCTCCTACGAGCAGTACTTC
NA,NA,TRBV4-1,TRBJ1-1,CASSQGTSRREAFF,TGCGCCAGCAGCCAAGGTACCAGTAGGCGCGAAGCTTTCTTT
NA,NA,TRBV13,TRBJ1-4,CASSLNPLWEPELFF,TGTGCCAGCAGCTTAAATCCATTGTGGGAGCCAGAACTGTTTTTT